This T cell receptor (beta chain) originates from a study of cytomegalovirus exposure and HLA in healthy donors. General study findings and limits: TCR beta chains numbering some 150 were designated cytomegalovirus-associated.

Assay: immunoSEQ multiplex PCR; the TCRdb copy retains only in-frame clones and omits some. The table lists 200,000 or so clones, 84% of them singletons. Germline V gene lookup returns CDR1 ENHRY and CDR2 SYGVKD. This CDR3 is 14 amino acids long. V was clipped by 7 bases and J by 3 bases, with 16 bases between them. This clone was seen only once. Its antigen is unidentified. The clonotype comes from a man between 18 and 29 years old in good health and CMV-seropositive. The rearrangement joins TRBV10-3 to TRBJ2-7; D is undetermined. Sequencing input: PBMCs. The CDR3 protein is CAITSGDSGYEQYF. In DNA form, the CDR3 reads TGTGCCATCACCAGTGGAGATAGTGGCTACGAGCAGTACTTC.